A single sample is the source of the 19 T cell receptor beta chains below, sequenced in a study of blood T cell repertoires in COVID-19. TCRdb keeps only in-frame clones here, not all; method: immunoSEQ multiplex PCR. Of tens of thousands of clones listed, about 88% are singletons. Input material: peripheral blood. Receptors originate from a human donor in a cohort sampled during active COVID-19.

The genes are TRBV6-6 and TRBJ1-5; TRBD1 is a possible D gene (5 bases). V was cut by 4 bases and J by 4 bases, with 8 bases left in between. In germline, CDR1 is MNHNY, CDR2 SVGAGI (reference sequence). There are 13 residues in the CDR3. The CDR3 loop reads CASSSAGNQPQHF. In DNA form, the CDR3 reads TGTGCCAGCAGTTCGGCAGGGAATCAGCCCCAGCATTTT.

The chain has TRBV2 and TRBJ2-2; TRBD2 might be the D (5 bases). The CDR3 is 13 residues long. The germline V and J ends were trimmed by 5 bases and 4 bases, with 8 bases remaining between them. Germline CDR1 reads SNHLY; CDR2 reads FYNNEI. CDR3 sequence: CASSLSVTGELFF. In DNA form, the CDR3 reads TGTGCCAGCAGTCTTAGCGTCACCGGGGAGCTGTTTTTT.

V and J are TRBV24-1 and TRBJ2-5, with D maybe TRBD1 (5 bases). The CDR3 has 15 amino acids. Trimming left V 3 bases short and J 3 bases short, with 13 bases between. Per germline, CDR1 KGHDR and CDR2 SFDVKD. CDR3 in amino acids: CATSDRGGDKETQYF. CDR3 in DNA: TGTGCCACCAGTGATAGGGGCGGCGATAAAGAGACCCAGTACTTC.

This chain joins TRBV6-2 or TRBV6-3 and TRBJ2-5, with TRBD1 as a possible D gene (6 bases). Germline V gene lookup returns CDR1 MNHEY and CDR2 SVGEGT. Trimming stripped 2 bases from V and 2 bases from J, with 12 bases between. This CDR3 contains 15 residues. CDR3: CASSYIGQPQETQYF. Here the CDR3 DNA reads TGTGCCAGCAGTTACATAGGACAGCCTCAAGAGACCCAGTACTTC.

This chain links TRBV5-5 with TRBJ2-3, with a tentative D call TRBD2 (6 bases). The CDR3 totals 18 residues. The V and J ends lost 4 bases and 4 bases respectively, with 25 bases between them. Per germline, CDR1 SGHKS and CDR2 YYEKEE (reference sequence). CDR3 residues: CASSIPEVQGWDSDTQYF. The CDR3 DNA follows: TGTGCCAGCAGCATCCCGGAGGTGCAGGGTTGGGACTCAGATACGCAGTATTTT.

The CDR3: CASSLGRTGAYEQYF. The CDR3 DNA sequence: TGCGCCAGCAGCTTGGGACGGACAGGGGCCTACGAGCAGTACTTC. The chain employs TRBV5-1 and TRBJ2-7; 9 positions agree with TRBD1. CDR1 and CDR2 (germline): SGHRS, YFSETQ. CDR3 length: 15 residues. V dropped 0 bases and J dropped 2; count of bases not matched to a gene: 3.

This chain links TRBV6-1 with TRBJ2-7; D is perhaps TRBD1 (6 bases). This CDR3 spans 13 amino acids. Germline V gene lookup returns CDR1 MNHNS and CDR2 SASEGT. V dropped 1 base and J dropped 4 bases, with 8 bases sitting between them. The CDR3: CASSEVRGYEQYF. CDR3 sequence (DNA): TGTGCCAGCAGTGAAGTTAGGGGGTACGAGCAGTACTTC.

This chain connects TRBV11-2 to TRBJ2-2, with 10 bases fitting TRBD2. V lost 6 bases, J lost 2 bases, and 6 bases stayed unmatched. This CDR3 region has 16 residues. Germline V gene lookup returns CDR1 SGHAT and CDR2 FQNNGV. CDR3 bases: TGTGCCAGCAGAGTACTAGCGGGACCCAACACCGGGGAGCTGTTTTTT. It codes for CASRVLAGPNTGELFF.

The chain recombines TRBV2 with TRBJ2-6; 10 bases map to TRBD2. This CDR3 comprises 21 residues. The germline gives CDR1 SNHLY, CDR2 FYNNEI. The trim removed 0 bases at V and 5 bases at J, leaving 16 bases unmatched. CDR3 sequence: CASSEALSGLAFPLWANVLTF. CDR3 nucleotide sequence: TGTGCCAGCAGTGAAGCGCTTTCGGGACTAGCGTTTCCTCTCTGGGCCAACGTCCTGACTTTC.

The chain has TRBV28 and TRBJ2-7; 9 bases are shared with TRBD1. The CDR3 covers 15 residues. From germline, CDR1 is MDHEN and CDR2 SYDVKM. V lost 4 bases and J lost 2; bases outside the gene matches: 6. As DNA, the CDR3 is TGTGCCAGCAGTTCGGGACAGGGCTTTACCTACGAGCAGTACTTC. It codes for CASSSGQGFTYEQYF.

This chain joins TRBV28 and TRBJ2-5; D is ambiguous. Germline V gene lookup returns CDR1 MDHEN and CDR2 SYDVKM. The CDR3 is 16 amino acids. V dropped 1 base and J dropped 2 bases, with 14 bases sitting between them. CDR3 nucleotide sequence: TGTGCCAGCAGTTTATCCGCGGCCGTTGGTCAAGAGACCCAGTACTTC. Residues: CASSLSAAVGQETQYF.

This chain connects TRBV3-1 (or the pseudogene TRBV3-2) to TRBJ2-5; 9 bases match TRBD1. Germline V lookup: CDR1 LGHDT, CDR2 YNNKEL (reference sequence). This CDR3 region has 14 residues. Trimming took 4 bases from V and 3 from J; bases not matched to a gene: 3. The DNA for the CDR3 is TGTGCCAGCAGCCCTCGGACAGGGGAAGAGACCCAGTACTTC. This encodes CASSPRTGEETQYF.

This sequence joins TRBV4-3 and TRBJ2-3; 10 bases line up with TRBD2. V gave up 0 bases and J gave up 4 bases; unmatched junction bases: 1. The V gene's germline CDR1 is LGHNA and CDR2 YSLEER. The CDR3 has 15 residues. The CDR3 coding sequence is TGCGCCAGCAGCCAAGAGGGGACTAGCGCAGATACGCAGTATTTT. Amino acid sequence: CASSQEGTSADTQYF.

V is TRBV11-3 and J is TRBJ2-7, with TRBD2 identical over 12 bases. V lost 0 bases, J lost 3 bases, and 3 bases stayed unmatched. The CDR3 is made up of 16 amino acids. Germline V gives CDR1 SGHNT, CDR2 YENEEA. The CDR3 here is CASSLDGTSGLYEQYF. Here the CDR3 DNA reads TGTGCCAGCAGCTTAGATGGGACTAGCGGGCTCTACGAGCAGTACTTC.

The chain links TRBV7-6 to TRBJ2-3; TRBD2 might be the D (7 bases). Germline CDR1 is SGHVS and CDR2 is FNYEAQ. The V and J ends lost 0 bases and 4 bases respectively, with 8 bases between them. The CDR3 is made up of 14 amino acids. The CDR3 region is CASSLAGGADTQYF. In DNA, the CDR3 is TGTGCCAGCAGCTTAGCAGGGGGGGCAGATACGCAGTATTTT.

The V gene is TRBV28, the J gene TRBJ2-7; possible D gene TRBD2, 7 bases. Deletions cut 4 bases from V and 5 bases from J, with 21 bases between. This CDR3 has 16 amino acids. Germline V gene data show CDR1 as MDHEN and CDR2 as SYDVKM. The DNA of the CDR3 is TGTGCCAGCAGTTCCCTGGGGGGGCTACTGGCGGACGAGCAGTACTTC. Translation: CASSSLGGLLADEQYF.

With regard to this clone: The junction departs from the called germline gene at one end, perhaps through a read error. V usage is TRBV19 and J usage is TRBJ2-3; no reliable D call. Germline CDR1 and CDR2: LNHDA and SQIVND (reference sequence). The CDR3 sequence is 12 residues long. The CDR3 here is CASSSFTDAQYF. The CDR3 DNA is TGTGCCAGTAGTTCCTTCACAGATGCGCAGTATTTT.

This clone appeared a single time. The chain links TRBV7-2 to TRBJ2-2, with D tentatively TRBD2 (6 bases). The germline CDR1 and CDR2 sequences are SGHTA and FQGNSA. This CDR3 is built from 15 residues. V was trimmed by 1 base and J by 6 bases, leaving 12 bases between them. The DNA for the CDR3 is TGTGCCAGCAGCTTAGGGTCCACTAGCTCCGGGGAGCTGTTTTTT. It codes for CASSLGSTSSGELFF.

This rearrangement joins TRBV6-6 to TRBJ1-5; D possibly corresponds to TRBD1 (5 bases). The V end was cut by 4 bases, the J end by 3 bases, with 10 bases between. This CDR3 spans 14 amino acids. CDR1 is MNHNY and CDR2 is SVGAGI in the germline V gene (reference sequence). CDR3 loop: CASSLGQDNQPQHF. CDR3 coding DNA: TGTGCCAGCAGTTTGGGGCAAGACAATCAGCCCCAGCATTTT.